The rows below give T cell receptor beta chains drawn from one sample of a study of shared clonotypes between healthy human individuals. The assay was immunoSEQ multiplex PCR, and TCRdb's table has in-frame clones only and misses some. The sample includes 750,000 to 1,000,000 clones, more than 85% of them seen just once. Input material: naive CD8+ T cells sorted from blood. The receptor set was obtained from a man aged 25 to 45 in good health. The CDR3 runs from the conserved cysteine through the conserved F or W. The D gene is left open where the match is weak. Clone size is not always given. Where it is, it says once, few, many or a class for expanded clones.

cdr3_nt cdr3_aa d_call clone_size j_call v_call
TGTGCCAGCAGCCTCTCCGGACTAGCGGGAGTCAACGAGCAGTACTTC CASSLSGLAGVNEQYF TRBD2 - TRBJ2-7 TRBV7-8
TGTGCCAGTAGTATCGGGGGACTAGCGGGAAATGAGCAGTTCTTC CASSIGGLAGNEQFF TRBD2 - TRBJ2-1 TRBV19
TGTGCCAGCAGCGTTAGCGGGAGTCTGGACGAGCAGTACTTC CASSVSGSLDEQYF TRBD2 - TRBJ2-7 TRBV9
TGTGCCAGCAGTTATGGACTAGCGGGGAACACCGGGGAGCTGTTTTTT CASSYGLAGNTGELFF TRBD2 - TRBJ2-2 TRBV6-5
TGTGCCAGCAGTTTGACAGGGGTCATAGCGACTGAAGCTTTCTTT CASSLTGVIATEAFF TRBD1 - TRBJ1-1 TRBV27
TGTGCCAGCAGCAACCCCCCCACAGGGCTCAACACCGGGGAGCTGTTTTTT CASSNPPTGLNTGELFF - - TRBJ2-2 TRBV9
TGTGCCAGCAGCTCCAGCCCGGGACAGGGGCCCTTAGCCATATATTTT CASSSSPGQGPLAIYF TRBD1 - TRBJ1-3 TRBV5-8
TGTGCCAGCAGCTTAGCGGCCACGGGAGCGGGAGACAATGAGCAGTTCTTC CASSLAATGAGDNEQFF TRBD2 - TRBJ2-1 TRBV7-8
TGTGCCTGGAGTGTATCCAGTTTCAATGAGCAGTTCTTC CAWSVSSFNEQFF - - TRBJ2-1 TRBV30
TGCAGCGTTGCCGACCAGAATGAGGACGAGCAGTACTTC CSVADQNEDEQYF - - TRBJ2-7 TRBV29-1
TGTGCCAGCAGCTTTGGGACTAGCGGGTATAACACCGGGGAGCTGTTTTTT CASSFGTSGYNTGELFF TRBD2 - TRBJ2-2 TRBV11-2
TGTGCCACCGGGAACCCTCTGGGGATTTACGAGCAGTACTTC CATGNPLGIYEQYF - - TRBJ2-7 TRBV15
TGTGCCAGCGGACGGACACCCGACAGGGGGCGTAGGAGTGAAAAACTGTTTTTT CASGRTPDRGRRSEKLFF - - TRBJ1-4 TRBV21-1
TGTGCCAGCAGCTTACGAGGGACTAGCGCCTCCTACGAGCAGTACTTC CASSLRGTSASYEQYF TRBD2 - TRBJ2-7 TRBV7-6
TGTGCCAGCAGCGTAGAGGGGGGAGTCCCTTACGAGCAGTACTTC CASSVEGGVPYEQYF - - TRBJ2-7 TRBV9
TGTGCCAGCAGCTCTGATAGGGCTAGCACAGATACGCAGTATTTT CASSSDRASTDTQYF - - TRBJ2-3 TRBV7-9
TGTGCCAGCAGCCCGGGCAGGGTAGGGGGCAATGAGCAGTTCTTC CASSPGRVGGNEQFF - - TRBJ2-1 TRBV28
TGTGCCAGCAGCTACCTTGGGGATCGAGGAAATGAGCAGTTCTTC CASSYLGDRGNEQFF - - TRBJ2-1 TRBV7-6
TGTGCCACCAGCAGAGGGGGACGGGCCGGGGAGCTGTTTTTT CATSRGGRAGELFF - - TRBJ2-2 TRBV15
TGCGCCAGCAGCTCGCGAGCGGGAGGGGGGTACTGGGAGCAGTTCTTC CASSSRAGGGYWEQFF TRBD2 - TRBJ2-1 TRBV4-1
TGCGCCAGCAGCCAAGATAAGGGATCGAGAAGGGAGCAGTTCTTC CASSQDKGSRREQFF - - TRBJ2-1 TRBV4-1
TGTGCCAGCAGTTTACTGGAGACCCAGTACTTC CASSLLETQYF - - TRBJ2-5 TRBV27
TGCGCCAGCAGCTTCAGGAGCGGGAACACTGAAGCTTTCTTT CASSFRSGNTEAFF - - TRBJ1-1 TRBV5-1
TGTGCCACCAGCAGAGCCAACAGAGAGAACACTGAAGCTTTCTTT CATSRANRENTEAFF - - TRBJ1-1 TRBV15
TGTGCCAGCAGCCCTAAGGGACTGGTTGAAGCTTTCTTT CASSPKGLVEAFF - - TRBJ1-1 TRBV11-2
TGCGCCAGCAGCTTGGGACTAGCGGGAAACGGGGAGCTGTTTTTT CASSLGLAGNGELFF TRBD2 - TRBJ2-2 TRBV5-1
TGTGCCAGCCGGGGGAACTACAATGAGCAGTTCTTC CASRGNYNEQFF - few TRBJ2-1 TRBV2
TGTGCCAGCAGCTCGCAGACAGGGTCGATTAGCAATCAGCCCCAGCATTTT CASSSQTGSISNQPQHF TRBD1 - TRBJ1-5 TRBV7-9
TGTGCCAGCAGTGAAGCGCATCAAATCCAAGAGACCCAGTACTTC CASSEAHQIQETQYF - once TRBJ2-5 TRBV2
TGCGCCAGCAGCTTGGGTGAGGGATTGGACGAGCAGTACTTC CASSLGEGLDEQYF - - TRBJ2-7 TRBV5-1
TGTGCCAGCAGTTACGGTATGGCCAACGTCCTGACTTTC CASSYGMANVLTF - - TRBJ2-6 TRBV27
TGTGCCAGCAGCGTAGGGTCACTGACGGGAGAAGCTTTCTTT CASSVGSLTGEAFF - - TRBJ1-1 TRBV9
TGCGCCAGCAGCTGGGGGTTTCGTACAGGGGGCGTCTCCCACAATGAGCAGTTCTTC CASSWGFRTGGVSHNEQFF TRBD1 once TRBJ2-1 TRBV5-1
TGCGCCAGCAGACCGGATGGGAAAGACAATGAGCAGTTCTTC CASRPDGKDNEQFF - - TRBJ2-1 TRBV5-1
TGTGCCAGCAGTTTGGGGGGGAGAGAAGAGACCCAGTACTTC CASSLGGREETQYF TRBD2 - TRBJ2-5 TRBV27
TGTGCCAGCAGTTTGAACGGCGCCTACGAGCAGTACTTC CASSLNGAYEQYF - few TRBJ2-7 TRBV27
TGCAGCGCCGATCGGAGCCTTAGCACAGATACGCAGTATTTT CSADRSLSTDTQYF - - TRBJ2-3 TRBV29-1
TGTGCCAGCAGTTTATTGGGAACCGGAGAGACCCAGTACTTC CASSLLGTGETQYF - - TRBJ2-5 TRBV27
TGTGCCAGCAGCGGGTCCGGCGGGCTAGCGGGAGTTGAGCAGTTCTTC CASSGSGGLAGVEQFF TRBD2 - TRBJ2-1 TRBV9
TGTGCCAGCACAAGGGGAGCGGGAGCCTACGAGCAGTACTTC CASTRGAGAYEQYF TRBD2 - TRBJ2-7 TRBV11-2
TGTGCCAGCAGCTCCTCTACGAACACTGAAGCTTTCTTT CASSSSTNTEAFF - once TRBJ1-1 TRBV11-1
TGCGCCAGCAGCTTCGGGACAGCGAGCTACGAGCAGTACTTC CASSFGTASYEQYF TRBD1 - TRBJ2-7 TRBV5-1
TGTGCCAGCAGCTTTTCACAGCGCACAGATACGCAGTATTTT CASSFSQRTDTQYF - - TRBJ2-3 TRBV5-6
TGCGCCAGCAGCTTGATAGAGGGTGAGCAGCTCTTC CASSLIEGEQLF - - TRBJ2-1 TRBV5-1
TGCGCCAGCAGCCAAGATTTTTCTGCAGGGGTTATCTCTGGGGCCAACGTCCTGACTTTC CASSQDFSAGVISGANVLTF - - TRBJ2-6 TRBV4-3
TGCGCCAGCAGCCAAGATCGGTCTAGCGGGTCTTTCGGGGAGCTGTTTTTT CASSQDRSSGSFGELFF TRBD2 - TRBJ2-2 TRBV4-1
TGCGCCAGCAGCCAAGAGGAGGTTCAGCCCCAGCATTTT CASSQEEVQPQHF - - TRBJ1-5 TRBV4-1
TGTGCCAGCAGCTTAGTGGTAGCACTGAGCACAGATACGCAGTATTTT CASSLVVALSTDTQYF - - TRBJ2-3 TRBV7-8
TGTGCCAGCAGCTTGGGGACAGTCGGCGGGCAGTACTTC CASSLGTVGGQYF TRBD1 - TRBJ2-7 TRBV7-9
TGTGCCAGCAGCCCAGGGACTAGCGGCACAGATACGCAGTATTTT CASSPGTSGTDTQYF TRBD2 - TRBJ2-3 TRBV7-9
TGCAGCGTTGAGATCTTTGCAGTTTCGTTAGCGGGCCATAGGTACAATGAGCAGTTCTTC CSVEIFAVSLAGHRYNEQFF TRBD2 - TRBJ2-1 TRBV29-1
TGTGCCAGTAGTATCCACCTCTCCGGGACAGGGGATGGCAATCAGCCCCAGCATTTT CASSIHLSGTGDGNQPQHF TRBD1 - TRBJ1-5 TRBV19
TGTGCCAGCAGCTTACGATTGGGATACGAGCAGTACTTC CASSLRLGYEQYF - once TRBJ2-7 TRBV5-8
TGTGCCAGCAGCTTAGCTCGGGGGGCGGCTTTCTTT CASSLARGAAFF - - TRBJ1-1 TRBV7-6
TGTGCCAGCAGTTTAGCGGCGGGAGAACTCTACGAGCAGTACTTC CASSLAAGELYEQYF TRBD2 - TRBJ2-7 TRBV27
TGTGCCACCAGCAGAGATAGGAACGCCAATCAGCCCCAGCATTTT CATSRDRNANQPQHF - - TRBJ1-5 TRBV15
TGTGCCACCAGCAGAGACCCCTCGACTACCCTAAGCGGTCGAACCGGGGAGCTGTTTTTT CATSRDPSTTLSGRTGELFF - - TRBJ2-2 TRBV15